This TCR beta chain originates from a study of blood T cell repertoires in COVID-19 (dated by TCRdb to about 2020). General notes on the study: Samples from collaborators originated in the United States, Italy and Spain and spanned both the acute and convalescent phases of COVID-19. The prospective study material was composed of cDNA or gDNA derived from T cells, B-cell-depleted T cells, or PBMCs. Nearly every sample came with metadata listing a de-identified subject ID, COVID-19 status, age in years and sex. The samples were drawn from the first 160 participants of the ongoing ImmuneRACE study and from some 1,300 subjects provided by 6 global collaborators. The repertoires were made available in a free public database intended to serve as a resource for research on the immune response to SARS-CoV-2. Where available, HLA class I and class II types were obtained from metadata supplied by the sample provider rather than from assay-based typing. Subjects who had been exposed to COVID-19, were actively infected with it, or had recovered from it provided the deeply sampled blood TCRbeta repertoires that made up the dataset. Beyond this particular receptor, the publication reports: How much clinical and demographic metadata was included differed by source and by participant, and the metadata was provided uncurated.

The immunoSEQ Assay, a bias-controlled multiplex PCR, was used to amplify TCRbeta CDR3 regions from genomic DNA. The paper's processing steps were these. Within the assay, amplification of reference gene primers was used to estimate how many nucleated cells each sample contained. Sequence reads were collapsed and filtered to measure the absolute abundance of every unique TCRbeta CDR3 rearrangement. For each sample, productive Simpson clonality was calculated as the square root of Simpson's diversity index across productive rearrangements. TCRdb obtained this table from immuneACCESS and retained in-frame rearrangements with V and J assigned. These tables miss some clones; where compared with another copy, unresolved V genes account for less than half of the shortfall, and the remainder is unexplained. The V and J calls and clone size are taken from that table; D and trimming were inferred from the DNA. Here the sample has 300,000 to 450,000 clones; 80% to 90% occur a single time. The ten top clones hold over 9.5% of the sample.

Remarks on this clone: Its antigen is currently not known. Base qualities are not at hand, and no much larger clone is one base apart.

One collaborating source in Seattle enrolled patients while the patients were actively infected and followed the patients over time throughout the course of disease. Each collaborating institution followed its own protocols to collect whole blood in K2EDTA tubes. For TCRbeta analysis, collaborators shipped samples as frozen whole blood, isolated PBMCs, or DNA extracted from either of those sample types. For CDR1 and CDR2, the germline V gene lists SGHVS and FNYEAQ. The CDR3, cysteine through phenylalanine, is 16 amino acids long. Only CDR3 DNA remains: 48 bases, in frame from the first base. V is pruned by 1 base and J by 7 bases, leaving 8 bases of the junction without a gene match.

The sample was peripheral blood. Recombination connected TRBV7-6 to TRBJ2-1, and 9 junction bases match TRBD1. The origin of this receptor is a woman in her twenties or thirties with COVID-19, enrolled during active disease. The DNA sequence reads TGTGCCAGCAGCTTAGGGGACAGGGTAGACAGAAATGAGCAGTTCTTC. Its protein is CASSLGDRVDRNEQFF.